This T cell receptor beta chain was retrieved from a study of blood T cell repertoires in COVID-19. Study context: Whether acute or convalescent, the COVID-19 samples came from the United States, Italy and Spain.

From germline, CDR1 is SNHLY and CDR2 FYNNEI. Losses at the gene ends were 4 bases for V and 5 bases for J; bases not matched to a gene: 3. There are 15 residues in the CDR3. Source study methods: Researchers report that nucleated cell counts were estimated from reference gene primer amplification. The repertoire was sequenced with immunoSEQ multiplex PCR; TCRdb's copy has only in-frame clones and lacks some. The V and J calls and clone size were taken over from that table, and D and trimming were inferred from the DNA. The table lists 150,000 or so clones, about 83% of them singletons, with about 5% in the top ten.

This receptor was obtained from a human donor in a cohort sampled during active COVID-19. The specimen sequenced was peripheral blood. The genes are TRBV2 and TRBJ1-5; 12 bases are a match to TRBD1. The CDR3 sequence: CASSGDRGPHQPQHF. CDR3 bases: TGTGCCAGCAGTGGGGACAGGGGGCCTCATCAGCCCCAGCATTTT.